The entry that follows covers one T cell receptor (beta chain) sequence. These data come from a study of technical replicates of blood from a few donors. Generated by immunoSEQ multiplex PCR, the TCRdb table keeps only in-frame clones and is missing some. The table lists tens of thousands of clones, around 93% of them singletons, with roughly 0.34% in the top ten. CDR1 is SGHAT and CDR2 is FQNNGV in the germline V gene. The CDR3 has 15 residues. Trimming removed 0 bases at V and 6 bases at J, with 14 bases between. Sequenced: T cells isolated from PBMCs. J is TRBJ1-2 and V is TRBV11-2; D gene ambiguous. This sequence was found in a human donor in good health. The CDR3 sequence is CASSLEATSIHGYTF. The CDR3 DNA follows: TGTGCCAGCAGCTTAGAAGCAACGAGCATTCATGGCTACACCTTC.